One sample yielded the 30 T cell receptor beta chains listed below, sequenced in a study of CD8 T cells in ankylosing spondylitis. TCRdb reprocessed the 5' RACE reads with MiXCR, giving one entry per CDR3 protein. The sample has a few hundred thousand distinct CDR3 sequences, 20% seen once. Source material: blood, either unsorted or a sorted T cell fraction (not recorded which). These receptors were collected from a female donor with ankylosing spondylitis or in good health (not recorded which).

This clonotype was observed a handful of times. The chain links TRBV12-3 or TRBV12-4 to TRBJ2-1; a weak D match, TRBD2 (7 bases). Trimming stripped 2 bases from V and 7 bases from J, with 12 bases between. The CDR3 has 14 amino acids. The CDR3, as DNA: TGTGCCAGCAGTTTACGGGGGGCTAGTAATGAGCAGTTCTTC. This gives the protein CASSLRGASNEQFF.

This clonotype was counted many times. V and J are TRBV6-6 and TRBJ2-4, with unresolved D. From germline, CDR1 is MNHNY and CDR2 SVGAGI (reference sequence). The CDR3 is 11 residues long. With 5 bases removed from V and 5 bases from J, the gap between germline ends came to 4 bases. CDR3 nucleotide sequence: TGTGCCAGCAGTAACCAAAACATTCAGTACTTC. It specifies CASSNQNIQYF.

This clonotype was seen more than once but under ten times. CDR3 nucleotides: TGCAGTGCTAGCCGACAGGGGTGGACAGATACGCAGTATTTT. This encodes CSASRQGWTDTQYF. The chain combines TRBV20-1 with TRBJ2-3; 8 bases agree with TRBD1. Looked up from germline, CDR1 is DFQATT and CDR2 is SNEGSKA (reference sequence). V was pared by 3 bases and J by 3 bases, with 5 bases of the junction left unmatched. The CDR3 loop spans 14 amino acids.

Written as DNA, the CDR3 is TGTGCCAGCAGCCCAAAGCGGGATGAGCAGTTCTTC. This encodes CASSPKRDEQFF. The rearrangement uses TRBV7-2 and TRBJ2-1, with D maybe TRBD2 (6 bases). Germline lookup yields CDR1 SGHTA and CDR2 FQGNSA. This CDR3 has 12 residues. V was cut by 5 bases and J by 8 bases, with 10 bases left in between.

This clonotype has just a few counts. CDR3 coding DNA: TGTGCCAGCAGTTACAGGGTTGGCAATCAGCCCCAGCATTTT. It yields the protein CASSYRVGNQPQHF. The chain recombines TRBV6-2 or TRBV6-3 with TRBJ1-5; the D is unclear. CDR3 length equals 14 residues. The germline V gene encodes CDR1 MNHEY and CDR2 SVGEGT. Trimming took 2 bases from V and 2 from J, leaving 7 bases between them.

The chain employs TRBV20-1 and TRBJ2-1, with unresolved D. This CDR3 is 11 amino acids long. Per the germline V gene, CDR1 is DFQATT and CDR2 is SNEGSKA (reference sequence). Trimming took 5 bases from V and 8 from J, leaving 10 bases between them. The chain's CDR3 is CSAGRTHEQFF. The CDR3 DNA reads TGCAGTGCTGGCCGCACGCATGAGCAGTTCTTC.

CDR3 residues: CASSSQRSGSSYNEQFF. Written as DNA, the CDR3 is TGTGCCAGTAGTTCTCAAAGGAGCGGGAGCTCCTACAATGAGCAGTTCTTC. This chain joins TRBV19 and TRBJ2-1; 8 bases agree with TRBD2. This CDR3 region has 17 residues. Trimming took 5 bases from V and 0 from J; bases not matched to a gene: 9. The germline V gene encodes CDR1 LNHDA and CDR2 SQIVND (reference sequence). The full variable domain, in which reference TRBV19 and TRBJ2-1 provide the parts outside the CDR3, is DGGITQSPKYLFRKEGQNVTLSCEQNLNHDAMYWYRQDPGQGLRLIYYSQIVNDFQKGDIAEGYSVSREKKESFPLTVTSAQKNPTAFYLCASSSQRSGSSYNEQFFGPGTRLTVL.

This clonotype was counted at least ten times. V and J are TRBV6-5 and TRBJ2-6; D is unclear. Germline assignment: CDR1 MNHEY and CDR2 SVGAGI. V lost 6 bases to trimming and J lost 4 bases, with 4 bases between them. The CDR3 runs 12 residues. CDR3 region: CASRSGANVLTF. The CDR3 bases are TGTGCCAGCAGATCCGGGGCCAACGTCCTGACTTTC.

The V call is TRBV27, the J call TRBJ1-4; D is unclear. Looked up from germline, CDR1 is MNHEY and CDR2 is SMNVEV (reference sequence). This CDR3 contains 15 residues. The germline V and J ends were trimmed by 3 bases and 0 bases, with 8 bases remaining between them. CDR3 residues: CASSLTYATNEKLFF. In DNA, the CDR3 is TGTGCCAGCAGTTTGACATATGCAACTAATGAAAAACTGTTTTTT.

This clonotype was counted between two and nine times. CDR3: CASSPPGQGYNEQFF. CDR3 bases: TGTGCCAGCTCACCTCCGGGACAGGGATACAATGAGCAGTTCTTC. The chain employs TRBV18 and TRBJ2-1, with 9 bases identical to TRBD1. The CDR3 runs to 15 residues. The trim removed 3 bases at V and 4 bases at J, leaving 4 bases unmatched. Germline lookup yields CDR1 KGHSH and CDR2 LQKENI.

This chain uses TRBV4-3 with TRBJ1-1; D not resolved. CDR3 length: 15 residues. Germline V gene data show CDR1 as LGHNA and CDR2 as YSLEER. V lost 0 bases and J 3 bases, leaving 11 bases between the germline ends. CDR3 bases: TGCGCCAGCAGCCAAGAGAATTTGAGGGACACTGAAGCTTTCTTT. As protein: CASSQENLRDTEAFF.

This chain links TRBV20-1 with TRBJ2-1; 7 positions match TRBD2. Per germline, CDR1 DFQATT and CDR2 SNEGSKA (reference sequence). This CDR3 spans 14 amino acids. V trimming: 8 bases; J trimming: 0 bases; junction bases outside the gene matches: 7. CDR3 loop: CSPLGGSSYNEQFF. The CDR3 region has the DNA TGCAGTCCTTTGGGAGGGAGCTCCTACAATGAGCAGTTCTTC.

The chain combines TRBV12-3 or TRBV12-4 with TRBJ1-2, with D unresolved. The V end was cut by 5 bases, the J end by 4 bases, with 11 bases between. The CDR3 loop spans 13 amino acids. The CDR3 nucleotides are TGTGCCAGCAGTGATTGGACCAGCTATGGCTACACCTTC. The encoded protein is CASSDWTSYGYTF.

This clonotype was counted only a few times. This chain connects TRBV14 to TRBJ2-5; D gene unclear. With 5 bases removed from V and 4 bases from J, the gap between germline ends came to 14 bases. Germline CDR1 is SGHDN and CDR2 is FVKESK. The CDR3 runs to 14 residues. DNA for the CDR3: TGTGCCAGCAGCTCCAGCATATGGGGAGAGACCCAGTACTTC. This sequence encodes CASSSSIWGETQYF.

The rearrangement joins TRBV7-4 to TRBJ2-7; D ambiguous. The CDR3 runs to 14 residues. Per the germline V gene, CDR1 is SGHVT and CDR2 is SQSDAQ. V gave up 6 bases and J gave up 2 bases, with 14 bases separating them. Written as DNA, the CDR3 is TGTGCCAGCAGATTCCCTCCTAGGGCCTACGAGCAGTACTTC. This gives the protein CASRFPPRAYEQYF.

This clonotype was counted a few times. The chain couples TRBV6-2 or TRBV6-3 to TRBJ2-7, with 11 positions matching TRBD2. This CDR3 spans 17 amino acids. V lost 2 bases and J lost 3; bases outside the gene matches: 9. Germline V CDR1 and CDR2: MNHEY, SVGEGT. The CDR3 spells CASSYGGSGRAGYEQYF. For the CDR3, the DNA is TGTGCCAGCAGTTACGGTGGTAGCGGGAGGGCAGGCTACGAGCAGTACTTC.

V usage is TRBV18 and J usage is TRBJ2-7, with D possibly TRBD1 on 6 matching bases. CDR1 and CDR2 from the germline V gene are KGHSH and LQKENI. CDR3 length: 13 amino acids. Trimming cost V 3 bases and J 3 bases, with 9 bases left between them. CDR3 loop: CASSPGQNYEQYF. The CDR3 bases are TGTGCCAGCTCACCCGGACAGAACTACGAGCAGTACTTC. The full variable domain, completed using reference TRBV18 and TRBJ2-7, is NAGVMQNPRHLVRRRGQEARLRCSPMKGHSHVYWYRQLPEEGLKFMVYLQKENIIDESGMPKERFSAEFPKEGPSILRIQQVVRGDSAAYFCASSPGQNYEQYFGPGTRLTVT.

This clonotype was recorded a few times. This chain uses TRBV5-1 with TRBJ1-1; D is undetermined. Trimming removed 1 base at V and 0 bases at J, with 16 bases between. This CDR3 spans 17 amino acids. In germline, CDR1 is SGHRS, CDR2 YFSETQ. CDR3 in DNA: TGCGCCAGCAGCTTGTTCGGCCGACCGACCATGAACACTGAAGCTTTCTTT. This translates into CASSLFGRPTMNTEAFF. Using reference TRBV5-1 and TRBJ1-1 for the parts outside the CDR3, the full variable domain is KAGVTQTPRYLIKTRGQQVTLSCSPISGHRSVSWYQQTPGQGLQFLFEYFSETQRNKGNFPGRFSGRQFSNSRSEMNVSTLELGDSALYLCASSLFGRPTMNTEAFFGQGTRLTVV.

The chain links TRBV20-1 to TRBJ1-1, with a tentative D call TRBD1 (6 bases). The V gene's germline CDR1 is DFQATT and CDR2 SNEGSKA (reference sequence). The CDR3 extends over 14 amino acids. The germline V and J ends were trimmed by 8 bases and 2 bases, with 18 bases remaining between them. This CDR3 is CSLFVGAINTEAFF. The DNA of the CDR3 is TGCAGTCTTTTCGTGGGGGCGATTAACACTGAAGCTTTCTTT.

This clonotype was observed a few times. The rearrangement links TRBV28 to TRBJ2-3; 9 positions match TRBD1. Germline V gene sequence: CDR1 MDHEN, CDR2 SYDVKM. J lost 6 bases, V lost 6 bases, and 4 bases had no gene match. This CDR3 is 13 amino acids long. Here the CDR3 reads CASRKQGADTQYF. The CDR3 region has the DNA TGTGCCAGCAGGAAACAGGGGGCTGATACGCAGTATTTT. Based on the CDR3 plus reference TRBV28 and TRBJ2-3, the full variable domain is DVKVTQSSRYLVKRTGEKVFLECVQDMDHENMFWYRQDPGLGLRLIYFSYDVKMKEKGDIPEGYSVSREKKERFSLILESASTNQTSMYLCASRKQGADTQYFGPGTRLTVL.

This clonotype was recorded many times. V gene TRBV20-1 combines with J gene TRBJ1-5; maybe TRBD1 (6 bases). The CDR3 is 14 amino acids. V was cut by 3 bases and J by 4 bases, with 13 bases left in between. Germline V gives CDR1 DFQATT, CDR2 SNEGSKA (reference sequence). This CDR3 is CSASVGGGNQPQHF. CDR3 DNA sequence: TGCAGTGCTAGCGTTGGGGGCGGAAATCAGCCCCAGCATTTT.

This clonotype was counted at least ten times. The chain has TRBV11-2 and TRBJ2-1; no clear D. The CDR3 runs 13 residues. Germline values: CDR1 SGHAT, CDR2 FQNNGV. The ends were cut back, 0 bases at V and 4 bases at J, with 4 bases in the middle. Here the CDR3 DNA reads TGTGCCAGCAGCTTAGAACGGTACAATGAGCAGTTCTTC. It yields the protein CASSLERYNEQFF.

This clonotype appeared a few times. An end of the junction does not agree with germline; a read error may underlie this. The CDR3 reads CASSHLPGLAGGENF. In DNA, the CDR3 is TGTGCCAGCAGTCACCTACCGGGACTAGCGGGAGGCGAGAACTTC. V gene TRBV27 combines with J gene TRBJ2-7; 15 nucleotides agree with TRBD2. The CDR3 length is 15 residues. The V gene's germline CDR1 is MNHEY and CDR2 SMNVEV (reference sequence).

In its sample, this clonotype was seen many times. The genes are TRBV7-2 and TRBJ2-7; D is uncertain. Trimming took off 0 bases at V and 2 bases at J, with 2 bases between the two ends. CDR3 size: 12 residues. The germline V gene has CDR1 SGHTA and CDR2 FQGNSA. Here the CDR3 reads CASSLATYEQYF. The DNA for the CDR3 is TGTGCCAGCAGCTTAGCAACCTACGAGCAGTACTTC.

This clonotype came up a few times. The chain joins TRBV9 to TRBJ2-3; perhaps TRBD1 as D (6 bases). The V end lost 0 bases, the J end lost 3 bases, and 17 bases lay between the germline ends. This CDR3 contains 17 residues. Looked up from germline, CDR1 is SGDLS and CDR2 is YYNGEE. CDR3 region: CASSVGGLVEETDTQYF. CDR3 sequence (DNA): TGTGCCAGCAGCGTAGGGGGGCTAGTGGAAGAGACAGATACGCAGTATTTT.

This clonotype was recorded a few times. The gene calls are TRBV19 and TRBJ2-7; tentatively, D is TRBD2 (5 bases). This CDR3 comprises 12 residues. With 5 bases removed from V and 2 bases from J, the gap between germline ends came to 7 bases. Germline V gives CDR1 LNHDA, CDR2 SQIVND (reference sequence). The CDR3 bases are TGTGCCAGTAGTGGGAGTCCCTACGAGCAGTACTTC. This translates into CASSGSPYEQYF.

This clonotype was detected ten times or more. The chain is built from TRBV12-3 or TRBV12-4 and TRBJ2-2; weak D call: TRBD1 (6 bases). The V end was cut by 2 bases, the J end by 5 bases, with 15 bases between. CDR3 length: 16 residues. CDR3 region: CASSLLRGQWTGELFF. In nucleotides, the CDR3 is TGTGCCAGCAGTTTACTCAGGGGTCAGTGGACCGGGGAGCTGTTTTTT.

A word on this clonotype: The junction shows a germline mismatch at one end, possibly a read error. The chain links TRBV7-7 to TRBJ2-5; perhaps TRBD2 as D (6 bases). CDR1 and CDR2 (germline): SSHAT, FNYEAQ (reference sequence). The CDR3 spans 15 residues. CDR3 in amino acids: CASSLAVGGQETQYF. The DNA of the CDR3 is TGTGCTAGCAGCTTAGCTGTAGGAGGGCAAGAGACCCAGTACTTC.

This sequence joins TRBV12-3 or TRBV12-4 and TRBJ1-5; 7 bases line up with TRBD1. Trimming took 6 bases from V and 4 from J; bases not matched to a gene: 6. The CDR3 contains 14 residues. The CDR3 protein is CASSTTGSNQPQHF. CDR3 DNA sequence: TGTGCCAGCAGCACGACAGGGTCAAATCAGCCCCAGCATTTT.

This chain connects TRBV11-2 to TRBJ2-6; 11 nucleotides line up with TRBD2. J lost 4 bases, V lost 2 bases, and 10 bases had no gene match. The CDR3 has 19 residues. CDR1 is SGHAT and CDR2 is FQNNGV in the germline V gene. CDR3 region: CASSLLGTSGPWGANVLTF. The CDR3 DNA follows: TGTGCCAGCAGCTTACTGGGGACTAGCGGTCCCTGGGGGGCCAACGTCCTGACTTTC.